This T cell receptor beta chain was retrieved from a study of shared clonotypes between healthy human individuals. Overall study findings and caveats: Clonotypes shared by all four donors outscored non-shared clonotypes in generation probability.

As originally analysed: Because ImmunoSEQ provided only junction sequences with no quality scores, the filtering differed. Assay: immunoSEQ multiplex PCR; the TCRdb copy retains only in-frame clones and omits some. The DNA was the basis for D and trimming; V, J and clone size are from that table. The sample includes about 800,000 clones, approximately 97% of them seen just once. Points on this clone: Its antigen is still unknown.

Naive CD8 isolation took CD45RO-negative cells positively selected for CCR7 and excluded terminally differentiated effector memory CD45RA+ cells. The specimen sequenced was naive CD8+ T cells sorted from blood. This sequence originates from a man aged 30 to 39 in good health.

The DNA of the CDR3 is TGCAGCGTTGAGGTAGCGGGAGACACCGGGGAGCTGTTTTTT. Translating it yields CSVEVAGDTGELFF. The chain has TRBV29-1 and TRBJ2-2; TRBD2 aligns across 9 bases. There are 14 residues in the CDR3. Germline CDR1 SQVTM, CDR2 ANQGSEA. With V trimmed by 3 bases and J by 3 bases, 2 bases remained unmatched.